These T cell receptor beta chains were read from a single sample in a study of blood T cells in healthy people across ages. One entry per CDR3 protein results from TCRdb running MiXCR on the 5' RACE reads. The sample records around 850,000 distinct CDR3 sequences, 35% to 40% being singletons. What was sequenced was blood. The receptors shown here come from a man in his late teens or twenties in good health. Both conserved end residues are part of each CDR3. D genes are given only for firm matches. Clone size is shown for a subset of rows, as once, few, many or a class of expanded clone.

CASRREPPYEQYF	TGTGCCAGCAGGCGGGAGCCACCCTACGAGCAGTACTTC	TRBV2	TRBJ2-7	-	TRBD2
CASSLGGVSLNTEAFF	TGTGCCAGCAGCTTAGGAGGGGTATCGTTGAACACTGAAGCTTTCTTT	TRBV7-9	TRBJ1-1	few	-
CASSQGWMNTEAFF	TGCGCCAGCAGCCAAGGGTGGATGAACACTGAAGCTTTCTTT	TRBV4-3	TRBJ1-1	many	-
CASSFSQDSYGYTF	TGTGCCAGCAGCTTCAGCCAGGACAGCTATGGCTACACCTTC	TRBV7-6	TRBJ1-2	few	-
CASRPGGSGYTF	TGTGCCAGCAGACCCGGGGGTAGTGGCTACACCTTC	TRBV12-3/TRBV12-4	TRBJ1-2	many	-
CASSLAGGHTEAFF	TGCGCCAGCAGCTTGGCAGGGGGACACACTGAAGCTTTCTTT	TRBV5-1	TRBJ1-1	once	TRBD1
CSARGLAAPNEQETQFF	TGCAGTGCTAGAGGACTAGCGGCGCCCAACGAACAAGAGACCCAGTTCTTC	TRBV20-1	TRBJ2-1	-	TRBD2
CASSFRDRVFSEAFF	TGTGCCAGCAGCTTCCGGGACAGGGTTTTCTCTGAAGCTTTCTTT	TRBV11-2	TRBJ1-1	few	TRBD1
CASSHPSSGGVTDTQYF	TGCGCCAGCAGCCATCCCTCTAGCGGGGGGGTGACAGATACGCAGTATTTT	TRBV5-1	TRBJ2-3	few	TRBD2
CASSVAGASYNEQYF	TGTGCCAGCAGCGTAGCGGGTGCCTCCTACAATGAGCAGTACTTC	TRBV6-2/TRBV6-3	TRBJ2-7	-	TRBD2
CSVEEGGGATYNEQFF	TGCAGCGTTGAAGAGGGCGGGGGGGCCACCTACAATGAGCAGTTCTTC	TRBV29-1	TRBJ2-1	-	TRBD2
CSVVGTGVPDTQYF	TGCAGCGTTGTAGGAACAGGGGTTCCAGATACGCAGTATTTT	TRBV29-1	TRBJ2-3	-	TRBD1
CSVVGAGGSDEQFF	TGCAGCGTTGTAGGTGCGGGAGGCTCCGATGAGCAGTTCTTC	TRBV29-1	TRBJ2-1	-	TRBD2
CSARVGTISQETQYF	TGCAGTGCTAGAGTGGGGACTATATCACAAGAGACCCAGTACTTC	TRBV20-1	TRBJ2-5	-	TRBD2
CASSSDRDTQYF	TGTGCCAGCAGCTCGGACCGAGATACGCAGTATTTT	TRBV12-3/TRBV12-4	TRBJ2-3	many	-
CATSRLKQGSNTEAFF	TGTGCCACCAGCAGACTTAAACAGGGGTCCAACACTGAAGCTTTCTTT	TRBV15	TRBJ1-1	few	TRBD1